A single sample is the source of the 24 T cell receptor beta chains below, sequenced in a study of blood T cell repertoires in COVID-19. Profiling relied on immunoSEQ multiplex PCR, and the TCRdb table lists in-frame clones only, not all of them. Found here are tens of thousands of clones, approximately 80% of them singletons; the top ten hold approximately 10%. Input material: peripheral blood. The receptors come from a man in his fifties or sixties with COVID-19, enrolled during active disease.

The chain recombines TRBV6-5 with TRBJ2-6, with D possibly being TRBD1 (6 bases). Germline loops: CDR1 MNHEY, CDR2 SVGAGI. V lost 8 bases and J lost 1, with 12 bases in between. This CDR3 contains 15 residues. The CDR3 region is CASGYQGSGANVLTF. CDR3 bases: TGTGCCAGCGGGTACCAGGGGTCTGGGGCCAACGTCCTGACTTTC.

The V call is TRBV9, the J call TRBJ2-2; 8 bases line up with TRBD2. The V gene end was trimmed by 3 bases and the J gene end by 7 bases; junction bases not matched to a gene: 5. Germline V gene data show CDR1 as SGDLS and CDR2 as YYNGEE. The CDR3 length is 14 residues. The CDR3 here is CASSADTSGGELFF. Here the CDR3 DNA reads TGTGCCAGCAGCGCCGACACTAGCGGCGGGGAGCTGTTTTTT.

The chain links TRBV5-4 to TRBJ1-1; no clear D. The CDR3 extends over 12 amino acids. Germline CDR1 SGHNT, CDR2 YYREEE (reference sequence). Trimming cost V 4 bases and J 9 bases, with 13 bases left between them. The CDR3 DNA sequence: TGTGCCAGCAGCCTGCTTAGCGCCAAAGCTTTCTTT. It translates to CASSLLSAKAFF.

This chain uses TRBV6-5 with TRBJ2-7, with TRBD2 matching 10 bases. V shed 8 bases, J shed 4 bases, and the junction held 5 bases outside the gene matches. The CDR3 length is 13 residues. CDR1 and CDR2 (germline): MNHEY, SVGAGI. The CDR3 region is CASGLAGAYEQYF. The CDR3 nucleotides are TGTGCCAGCGGGCTAGCGGGAGCTTACGAGCAGTACTTC.

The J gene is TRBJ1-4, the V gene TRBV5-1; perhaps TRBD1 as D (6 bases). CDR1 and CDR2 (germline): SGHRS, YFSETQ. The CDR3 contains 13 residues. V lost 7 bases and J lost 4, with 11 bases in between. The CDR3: CASSRGGNEKLFF. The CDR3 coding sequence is TGCGCCAGCTCCAGGGGTGGTAATGAAAAACTGTTTTTT.

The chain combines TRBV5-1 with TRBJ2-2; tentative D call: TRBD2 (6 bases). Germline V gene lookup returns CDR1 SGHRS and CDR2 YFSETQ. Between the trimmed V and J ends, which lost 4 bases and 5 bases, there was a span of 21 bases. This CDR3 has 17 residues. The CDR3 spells CASSMTAGQGGTGELFF. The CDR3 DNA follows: TGCGCCAGCAGCATGACCGCGGGCCAGGGAGGTACCGGGGAGCTGTTTTTT.

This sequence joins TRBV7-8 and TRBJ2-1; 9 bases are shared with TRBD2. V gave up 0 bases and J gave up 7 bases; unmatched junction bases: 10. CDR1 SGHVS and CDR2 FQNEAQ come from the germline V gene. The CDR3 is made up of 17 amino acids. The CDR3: CASSLARGGRAENEQFF. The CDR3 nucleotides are TGTGCCAGCAGCTTAGCCAGGGGCGGGAGGGCCGAGAATGAGCAGTTCTTC.

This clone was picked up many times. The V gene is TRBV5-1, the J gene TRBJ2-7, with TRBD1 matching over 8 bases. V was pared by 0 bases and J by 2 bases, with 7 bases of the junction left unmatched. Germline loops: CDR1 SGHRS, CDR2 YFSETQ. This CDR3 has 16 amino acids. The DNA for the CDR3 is TGCGCCAGCAGCTTGGCCGCATCGACAGGGGCCTACGAGCAGTACTTC. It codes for CASSLAASTGAYEQYF. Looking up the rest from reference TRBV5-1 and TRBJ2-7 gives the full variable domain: KAGVTQTPRYLIKTRGQQVTLSCSPISGHRSVSWYQQTPGQGLQFLFEYFSETQRNKGNFPGRFSGRQFSNSRSEMNVSTLELGDSALYLCASSLAASTGAYEQYFGPGTRLTVT.

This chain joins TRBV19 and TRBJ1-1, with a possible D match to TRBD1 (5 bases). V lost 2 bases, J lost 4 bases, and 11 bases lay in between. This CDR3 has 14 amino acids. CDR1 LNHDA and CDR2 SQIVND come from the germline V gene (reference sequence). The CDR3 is CASSIRGFSTEAFF. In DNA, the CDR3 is TGTGCCAGTAGTATACGGGGGTTCTCCACTGAAGCTTTCTTT.

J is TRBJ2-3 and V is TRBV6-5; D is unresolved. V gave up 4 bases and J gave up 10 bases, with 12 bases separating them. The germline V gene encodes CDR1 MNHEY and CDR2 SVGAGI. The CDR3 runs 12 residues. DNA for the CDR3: TGTGCCAGCAGTTTATATTCAGGCCCGCAGTATTTT. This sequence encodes CASSLYSGPQYF.

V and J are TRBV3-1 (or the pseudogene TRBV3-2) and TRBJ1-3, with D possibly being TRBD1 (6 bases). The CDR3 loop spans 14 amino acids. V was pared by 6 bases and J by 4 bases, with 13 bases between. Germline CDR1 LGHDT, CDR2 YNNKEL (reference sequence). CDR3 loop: CASSLQGTGNTIYF. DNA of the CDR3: TGTGCCAGCAGTCTACAGGGTACGGGAAACACCATATATTTT.

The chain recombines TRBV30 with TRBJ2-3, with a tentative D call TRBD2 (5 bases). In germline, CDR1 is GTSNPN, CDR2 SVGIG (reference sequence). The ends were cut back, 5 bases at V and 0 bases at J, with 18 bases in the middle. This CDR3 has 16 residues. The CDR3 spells CAWALRRAYSTDTQYF. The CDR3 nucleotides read TGTGCCTGGGCACTAAGGCGGGCCTATAGCACAGATACGCAGTATTTT.

Written as DNA, the CDR3 is TGTGCCAGCAGTGAAAATGGGGAGAACTATGGCTACACCTTC. Translated, it gives CASSENGENYGYTF. The rearrangement uses TRBV6-1 and TRBJ1-2; no firm D call. In germline, CDR1 is MNHNS, CDR2 SASEGT. There are 14 residues in the CDR3. V gave up 2 bases and J gave up 2 bases, with 9 bases separating them.

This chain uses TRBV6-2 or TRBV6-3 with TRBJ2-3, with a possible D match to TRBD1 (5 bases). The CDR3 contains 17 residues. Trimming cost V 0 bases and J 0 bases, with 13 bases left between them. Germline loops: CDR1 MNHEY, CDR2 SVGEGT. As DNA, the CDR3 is TGTGCCAGCAGTTACTCCCCTCGGACAAGCAGCACAGATACGCAGTATTTT. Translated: CASSYSPRTSSTDTQYF.

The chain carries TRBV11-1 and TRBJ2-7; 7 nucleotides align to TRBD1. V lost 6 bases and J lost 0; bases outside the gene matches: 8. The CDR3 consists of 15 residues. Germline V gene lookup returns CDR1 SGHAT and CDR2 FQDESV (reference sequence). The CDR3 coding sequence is TGTGCCAGCAGTTCCTCGGACAGGCCCTCCTACGAGCAGTACTTC. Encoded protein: CASSSSDRPSYEQYF.

CDR3 bases: TGTGCCAGCAGTTACTCGGGGTGGACAGGGAGCTACGAGCAGTACTTC. This gives the protein CASSYSGWTGSYEQYF. V usage is TRBV6-5 and J usage is TRBJ2-7; TRBD1 aligns across 8 bases. This CDR3 comprises 16 residues. Trimming cost V 0 bases and J 3 bases; bases outside gene matches: 7. Looked up from germline, CDR1 is MNHEY and CDR2 is SVGAGI.

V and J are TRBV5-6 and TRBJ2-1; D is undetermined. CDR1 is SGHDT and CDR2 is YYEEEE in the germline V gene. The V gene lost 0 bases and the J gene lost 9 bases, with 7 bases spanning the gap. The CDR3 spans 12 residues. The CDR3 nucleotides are TGTGCCAGCAGCTTGGTAGCAACTGAGCAGTTCTTC. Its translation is CASSLVATEQFF.

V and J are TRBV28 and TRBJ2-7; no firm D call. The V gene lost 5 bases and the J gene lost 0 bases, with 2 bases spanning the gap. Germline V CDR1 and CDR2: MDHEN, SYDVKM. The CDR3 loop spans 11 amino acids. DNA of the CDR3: TGTGCCAGCAGTCGCTCCTACGAGCAGTACTTC. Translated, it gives CASSRSYEQYF.

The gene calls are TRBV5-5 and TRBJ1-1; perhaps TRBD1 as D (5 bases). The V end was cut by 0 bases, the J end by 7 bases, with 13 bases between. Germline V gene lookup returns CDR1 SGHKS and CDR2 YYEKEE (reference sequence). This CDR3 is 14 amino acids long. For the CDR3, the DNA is TGTGCCAGCAGCTTGGGGGGTCGCCAGGGTGAAGCTTTCTTT. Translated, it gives CASSLGGRQGEAFF.

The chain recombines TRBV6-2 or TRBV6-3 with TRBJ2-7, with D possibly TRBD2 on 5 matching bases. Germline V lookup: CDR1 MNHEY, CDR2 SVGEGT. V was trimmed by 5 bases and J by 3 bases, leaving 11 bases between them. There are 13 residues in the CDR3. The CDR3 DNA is TGTGCCAGCAGTAAACCGGGAATCTACGAGCAGTACTTC. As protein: CASSKPGIYEQYF.

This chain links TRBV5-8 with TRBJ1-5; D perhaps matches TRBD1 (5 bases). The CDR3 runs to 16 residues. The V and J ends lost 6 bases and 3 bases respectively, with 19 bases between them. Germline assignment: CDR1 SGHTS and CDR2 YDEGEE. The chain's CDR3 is CASTRGLGDYNQPQHF. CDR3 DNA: TGTGCCAGCACCCGGGGGTTGGGGGACTACAATCAGCCCCAGCATTTT. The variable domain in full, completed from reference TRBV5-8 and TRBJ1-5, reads EAGVTQSPTHLIKTRGQQATLRCSPISGHTSVYWYQQALGLGLQFLLWYDEGEERNRGNFPPRFSGRQFPNYSSELNVNALELEDSALYLCASTRGLGDYNQPQHFGDGTRLSIL.

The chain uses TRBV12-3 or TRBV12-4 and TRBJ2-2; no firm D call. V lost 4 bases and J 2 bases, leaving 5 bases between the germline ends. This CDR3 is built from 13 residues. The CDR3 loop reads CASSSRNTGELFF. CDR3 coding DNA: TGTGCCAGCAGTTCCAGAAACACCGGGGAGCTGTTTTTT.

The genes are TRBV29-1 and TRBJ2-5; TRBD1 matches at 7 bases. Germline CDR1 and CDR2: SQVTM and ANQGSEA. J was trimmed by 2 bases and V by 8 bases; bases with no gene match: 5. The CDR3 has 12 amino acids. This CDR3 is CSYGTAQETQYF. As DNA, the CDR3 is TGCAGCTATGGGACAGCTCAAGAGACCCAGTACTTC. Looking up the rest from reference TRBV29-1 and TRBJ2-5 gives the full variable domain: SAVISQKPSRDICQRGTSLTIQCQVDSQVTMMFWYRQQPGQSLTLIATANQGSEATYESGFVIDKFPISRPNLTFSTLTVSNMSPEDSSIYLCSYGTAQETQYFGPGTRLLVL.

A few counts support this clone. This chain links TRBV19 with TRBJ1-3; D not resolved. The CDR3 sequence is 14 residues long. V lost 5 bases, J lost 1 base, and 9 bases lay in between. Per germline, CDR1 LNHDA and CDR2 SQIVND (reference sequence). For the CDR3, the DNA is TGTGCCAGTAGTCACCCCGGTTCTGGAAACACCATATATTTT. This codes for CASSHPGSGNTIYF.